Below, one T cell receptor beta chain is given with its context. These data originate in a study of blood T cell repertoires in COVID-19. Study background: Donors in the United States, Italy and Spain gave samples during acute or convalescent COVID-19. T cells, B-cell-depleted T cells, or PBMCs provided the cDNA or gDNA that served as material.

Profiling relied on immunoSEQ multiplex PCR, and the TCRdb table lists in-frame clones only, not all of them. The sample has a few hundred thousand clones, 75% to 90% seen once. This study enrolled people aged about 18 to 100 from about two dozen US geographic areas. Membership in each cohort depended on participant-reported clinical history. This CDR3 has 15 amino acids. The V gene end was trimmed by 0 bases and the J gene end by 5 bases; junction bases not matched to a gene: 3. Germline V CDR1 and CDR2: MNHEY, SVGAGI. The sequenced sample consisted of PBMCs or T cells enriched from blood (not recorded which). This TCR derives from a woman between 50 and 59 years old who had recovered from COVID-19. The chain employs TRBV6-5 and TRBJ2-7, with TRBD2 matching over 11 bases. CDR3 region: CASSYSLAGVNEQYF. DNA of the CDR3: TGTGCCAGCAGTTACTCACTAGCGGGAGTCAACGAGCAGTACTTC.